This record concerns one TCR beta chain sequence. From germline, CDR1 is SGHAT and CDR2 FQNNGV. The CDR3 loop spans 16 amino acids. The data stem from a study of T cells expressing NK-cell markers. At the level of the study: Within the sequenced cohort of eight donors, seven exhibited HCMV seropositivity and one was seronegative.

TCRdb reprocessed the 5' RACE reads and stores each CDR3 protein as one record, lacking DNA. The sample features 400,000 to 550,000 distinct CDR3 sequences, with 7.3% in its top ten. The chain employs TRBV11-2 and TRBJ2-2. Sequencing input: blood T cells: a sorted CD56 or NKG2C T cell subset, CD4+ or CD8+ T cells, or bulk PBMC T cells (not recorded which). The receptor comes from a woman aged 18-70 years in good health. The CDR3 reads CASSLLTARNTGELFF. The full variable domain, its missing parts supplied by reference TRBV11-2 and TRBJ2-2, is EAGVAQSPRYKIIEKRQSVAFWCNPISGHATLYWYQQILGQGPKLLIQFQNNGVVDDSQLPKDRFSAERLKGVDSTLKIQPAKLEDSAVYLCASSLLTARNTGELFFGEGSRLTVL.